Below, 10 T cell receptor beta chains from the same sample are listed, as sequenced in a study of CD8 T cells in ankylosing spondylitis. MiXCR, applied by TCRdb to the 5' RACE reads, yields one record per CDR3 protein. Of 300,000 to 400,000 distinct CDR3 sequences listed, roughly 15% are singletons. Material for sequencing was blood, either unsorted or a sorted T cell fraction (not recorded which). The receptors shown here come from a male donor with ankylosing spondylitis or in good health (not recorded which).

J is TRBJ2-1 and V is TRBV7-8; TRBD2 matches at 14 bases. This CDR3 has 17 residues. J gave up 0 bases and V 4 bases, and 2 bases lay outside the gene matches. Germline V gene sequence: CDR1 SGHVS, CDR2 FQNEAQ. The CDR3: CASSWTSGGSSYNEQFF. CDR3 nucleotides: TGTGCCAGCAGCTGGACTAGCGGGGGGAGCTCCTACAATGAGCAGTTCTTC.

V and J are TRBV10-3 and TRBJ1-3; 7 bases line up with TRBD1. The CDR3 sequence is 16 residues long. V lost 4 bases and J lost 0; bases outside the gene matches: 6. Germline CDR1 reads ENHRY; CDR2 reads SYGVKD. In nucleotides, the CDR3 is TGTGCCATCAGTGCGTCGGGACAGCCCTCTGGAAACACCATATATTTT. This translates into CAISASGQPSGNTIYF.

The table lists this clonotype with a few counts. The chain is built from TRBV11-2 and TRBJ1-6, with D maybe TRBD1 (5 bases). Per the germline V gene, CDR1 is SGHAT and CDR2 is FQNNGV. The CDR3 spans 15 residues. Between the trimmed V and J ends, which lost 2 bases and 6 bases, there was a span of 11 bases. This CDR3 reads CASSLQGFGNSPLHF. For the CDR3, the DNA is TGTGCCAGCAGCTTACAGGGATTTGGTAATTCACCCCTCCACTTT.

The V gene is TRBV5-1, the J gene TRBJ2-3; D gene uncertain. The CDR3 covers 17 residues. The V end lost 0 bases, the J end lost 1 base, and 15 bases lay between the germline ends. CDR1 and CDR2 (germline): SGHRS, YFSETQ. CDR3 sequence: CASSLGVRGQGTDTQYF. The CDR3 bases are TGCGCCAGCAGCTTGGGTGTTCGAGGTCAAGGCACAGATACGCAGTATTTT.

The V gene is TRBV29-1, the J gene TRBJ2-5; possibly TRBD1 or TRBD2 for D (5 bases each). With 8 bases removed from V and 4 bases from J, the gap between germline ends came to 17 bases. The CDR3 sequence is 13 residues long. The germline gives CDR1 SQVTM, CDR2 ANQGSEA. This chain's CDR3 is CSLGGRERETQYF. The CDR3 bases are TGCAGCCTTGGAGGCAGGGAAAGAGAGACCCAGTACTTC.

The rearrangement joins TRBV3-1 to TRBJ1-1, with TRBD1 matching 9 bases. The CDR3 sequence is 17 residues long. The V segment lost 1 base and the J segment 0 bases; nucleotides outside the gene matches: 6. Germline CDR1 and CDR2: LGHDT and YNNKEL (reference sequence). The CDR3 spells CASSQGNRGLLNTEAFF. The CDR3 nucleotides read TGTGCCAGCAGCCAAGGTAACAGGGGGCTACTGAACACTGAAGCTTTCTTT.

The chain couples TRBV11-2 to TRBJ2-7, with 7 bases fitting TRBD2. V shed 0 bases and J 2 bases; nucleotides not matched to a gene: 4. The germline gives CDR1 SGHAT, CDR2 FQNNGV. CDR3 size: 15 residues. For the CDR3, the DNA is TGTGCCAGCAGCTTAGAAAGCGGGGATACCTACGAGCAGTACTTC. The encoded protein is CASSLESGDTYEQYF.

This clonotype was counted only a few times. This chain links TRBV3-1 with TRBJ2-1; the D gene is possibly TRBD2 (6 bases). Germline lookup yields CDR1 LGHDT and CDR2 YNNKEL (reference sequence). This CDR3 comprises 16 residues. Between the trimmed V and J ends, which lost 3 bases and 5 bases, there was a span of 17 bases. The CDR3 region is CASSHSGEGAHNEQFF. Here the CDR3 DNA reads TGTGCCAGCAGCCATTCGGGAGAAGGGGCCCACAATGAGCAGTTCTTC.

This clonotype was counted at least ten times. V usage is TRBV5-1 and J usage is TRBJ2-3, with D possibly TRBD1 on 6 matching bases. CDR3 size: 14 residues. V lost 2 bases, J lost 6 bases, and 13 bases lay in between. Per the germline V gene, CDR1 is SGHRS and CDR2 is YFSETQ. The CDR3 protein is CASSFQGMVDTQYF. CDR3 DNA: TGCGCCAGCAGCTTTCAGGGGATGGTGGATACGCAGTATTTT. Complete variable domain (other parts from reference TRBV5-1 and TRBJ2-3): KAGVTQTPRYLIKTRGQQVTLSCSPISGHRSVSWYQQTPGQGLQFLFEYFSETQRNKGNFPGRFSGRQFSNSRSEMNVSTLELGDSALYLCASSFQGMVDTQYFGPGTRLTVL.

In its sample, this clonotype was seen many times. CDR3 amino acids: CASSVDGQGRNTQYF. The DNA of the CDR3 is TGTGCCAGCAGCGTAGACGGACAGGGACGGAATACGCAGTATTTT. The chain couples TRBV9 to TRBJ2-3; 8 bases line up with TRBD1. Germline V gene lookup returns CDR1 SGDLS and CDR2 YYNGEE. The CDR3 sequence is 15 residues long. The V gene end was trimmed by 0 bases and the J gene end by 7 bases; junction bases not matched to a gene: 7. Full variable domain (outside the CDR3, taken from reference TRBV9 and TRBJ2-3): DSGVTQTPKHLITATGQRVTLRCSPRSGDLSVYWYQQSLDQGLQFLIQYYNGEERAKGNILERFSAQQFPDLHSELNLSSLELGDSALYFCASSVDGQGRNTQYFGPGTRLTVL.